This T cell receptor (beta chain) was found in a study of blood T cells in healthy people across ages. Study conclusions and caveats: The authors considered diversity estimates from one million T cells to be underestimates. Both naive CD4+ cell counts and diversity were greater in long-lived donors than in aged donors.

Isolating PBMCs gave at least 7 million of these cells per sample. Sample-barcoded 5' priming and a J-beta primer mix drove a second PCR of roughly 6 to 12 cycles. Each TCR beta cDNA got a 12-nucleotide random molecular identifier. TCRdb recomputed calls from the 5' RACE reads with MiXCR, one row per CDR3 protein. The sample lists 1,300,000 or so distinct CDR3 sequences, around 55% occurring once. This clonotype was seen more than once but under ten times. Antigen specificity is unknown. V dropped 7 bases and J dropped 7 bases, with 8 bases sitting between them. This CDR3 has 10 amino acids. Germline CDR1 SQVTM, CDR2 ANQGSEA.

Sequenced: blood. The chain carries TRBV29-1 and TRBJ2-1; no reliable D call. The TCR was taken from a man aged 18 to 29 in good health. CDR3 protein: CSGNQNEQFF. The CDR3 DNA reads as TGCAGCGGTAATCAGAATGAGCAGTTCTTC.